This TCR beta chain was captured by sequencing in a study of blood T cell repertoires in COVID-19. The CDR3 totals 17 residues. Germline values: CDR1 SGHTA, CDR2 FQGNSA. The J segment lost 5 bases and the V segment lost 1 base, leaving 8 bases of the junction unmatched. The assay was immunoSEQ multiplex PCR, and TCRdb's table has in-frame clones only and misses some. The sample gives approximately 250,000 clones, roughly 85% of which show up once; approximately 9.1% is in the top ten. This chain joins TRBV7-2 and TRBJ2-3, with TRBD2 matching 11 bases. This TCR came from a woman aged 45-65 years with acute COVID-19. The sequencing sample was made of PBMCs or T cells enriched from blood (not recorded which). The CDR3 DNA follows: TGTGCCAGCAGCTTAGGGTTAGCGGGGGGGCGAGGAGATACGCAGTATTTT. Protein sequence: CASSLGLAGGRGDTQYF. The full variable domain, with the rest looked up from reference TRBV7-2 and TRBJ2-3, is GAGVSQSPSNKVTEKGKDVELRCDPISGHTALYWYRQSLGQGLEFLIYFQGNSAPDKSGLPSDRFSAERTGGSVSTLTIQRTQQEDSAVYLCASSLGLAGGRGDTQYFGPGTRLTVL.